This entry is about one T cell receptor beta chain. This specimen includes other DNA sequences encoding the same CDR3. These data come from a study of blood T cell repertoires in COVID-19. Produced via immunoSEQ multiplex PCR; TCRdb's table is partial and in-frame only. The data hold about 180,000 clones, with around 85% observed a single time. V lost 0 bases and J lost 2, with 8 bases in between. Germline CDR1 is MNHNS and CDR2 is SASEGT. The length of the CDR3 is 15 residues. The sequenced sample consisted of peripheral blood. The TCR sequence derives from a middle-aged man with active or convalescent COVID-19. The chain uses TRBV6-1 and TRBJ1-3; D perhaps matches TRBD1 (5 bases). CDR3 region: CASSEAGRAGNTIYF. In nucleotides, the CDR3 is TGTGCCAGCAGTGAAGCGGGCAGGGCTGGAAACACCATATATTTT.